This record looks at one T cell receptor beta chain sequence and its context. Its antigen remains unidentified. This sample was taken from a study of cytomegalovirus exposure and HLA in healthy donors. Study results and caveats: A later analysis reportedly found fewer N-insertions in an Asian-associated ancestry cluster than the approximately 670-donor mean. The authors reported that TCR beta sequences could predict HLA-A and HLA-B alleles. These predictions were accurate for most subjects in the first cohort.

Vbeta (60) and Jbeta (13) primers were used in the PCR. Clones were read by immunoSEQ multiplex PCR, and TCRdb kept only the in-frame ones, dropping some. The table includes about 150,000 clones, over 70% detected once. The germline gives CDR1 MNHEY, CDR2 SMNVEV (reference sequence). The CDR3 covers 13 residues. V lost 3 bases, J lost 8 bases, and 13 bases lay in between. V gene TRBV27 combines with J gene TRBJ1-2; D is ambiguous. This clonotype originated in a woman between 35 and 50 years old in good health and CMV-seronegative. Sequences were obtained from PBMCs. The CDR3 nucleotides read TGTGCCAGCAGTTTGGATCTTAGGGAGGGCTACACCTTC. This sequence encodes CASSLDLREGYTF.